This record concerns one T cell receptor beta chain sequence. Its antigen is unidentified. These data belong to a study of lymphopenia after photon versus proton radiotherapy. Findings and caveats of the study: In patients who died, overall survival fell as post-nadir TCR diversity dropped more. Post-nadir diversity loss with photons came from oligoclonal expansion, particularly CD8+ Temra cells. Survival link was tested only in deceased patients; proton benefit remains a possibility. Proton therapy kept repertoires fairly stable, unlike photons, which gained effector/memory cells.

Germline CDR1 is SGHTA and CDR2 is FQGNSA. This CDR3 is 14 amino acids long. With 7 bases removed from V and 0 bases from J, the gap between germline ends came to 10 bases. Here immunoSEQ multiplex PCR was the method, and the copy in TCRdb shows in-frame clones only, minus some. Of approximately 23,000 clones in the sample, around 89% were seen once. This sequence was found in a man aged 80 or over with esophageal cancer. The input for sequencing was peripheral blood, taken from a patient treated with proton-based radiotherapy. V and J are TRBV7-2 and TRBJ1-3; D gene ambiguous. Here the CDR3 DNA reads TGTGCCAGCAAGGAAACACTCTCTGGAAACACCATATATTTT. Translation gives CASKETLSGNTIYF.